The table lists the clone carrying this TCR beta chain with a few counts. The target antigen is unknown. Library preparation (for TCRbeta) was performed with unique molecular identifiers. TCRdb fed the PCR reads into MiXCR, producing one record per CDR3 protein. The sample lists 540,000 or so distinct CDR3 sequences, approximately 22% seen once, with 14% in the top ten. This specimen belongs to a study of T-cell reconstitution after alpha-beta-depleted transplantation in children. Trimming removed 6 bases at V and 0 bases at J, with 9 bases between. Germline V gene data show CDR1 as SGHTA and CDR2 as FQGTGA. This CDR3 region has 14 residues. Whole-study findings and limits: From newly produced T cells came most of the T-cell counts and diversity one year after transplant. Several hundred rapidly expanded clones from non-depleted graft cells reportedly supplied alpha-beta T cells about two months post-transplant. Surviving recipient cells, namely T cells and thymic progenitors, were the source of high day-60 TCRbeta diversity in some patients.

This TCR came from a boy under two years old who had a stem cell transplant for acute myeloid leukemia, so the T cells may come from the graft donor. The chain combines TRBV7-3 with TRBJ2-4, with D possibly TRBD1 on 5 matching bases. The source material was PBMCs, mostly from graft donor cells, sampled 360 days after TCRalphabeta/CD19-depleted stem cell transplant. CDR3 residues: CASRIGEAKNIQYF. Written as DNA, the CDR3 is TGTGCCAGCAGAATAGGGGAAGCCAAAAACATTCAGTACTTC.